This entry lists 2 T cell receptor beta chains sequenced from one sample in a study of blood T cell repertoires in COVID-19. Generated by immunoSEQ multiplex PCR, the TCRdb table keeps only in-frame clones and is missing some. Found here are just over 650,000 clones, about 90% of them singletons; the top ten hold around 0.3%. The specimen sequenced was peripheral blood. The source is a woman in her late teens or twenties with acute or convalescent COVID-19.

The V call is TRBV6-1, the J call TRBJ2-7, with D tentatively TRBD1 (7 bases). The CDR3 consists of 15 residues. With 1 base removed from V and 6 bases from J, the gap between germline ends came to 16 bases. Germline V gene lookup returns CDR1 MNHNS and CDR2 SASEGT. CDR3 loop: CASSEEDGGGGEQYF. The CDR3 nucleotides read TGTGCCAGCAGTGAAGAGGACGGAGGGGGCGGCGAGCAGTACTTC.

This clone was picked up one time. The chain employs TRBV12-5 and TRBJ1-2; possibly TRBD1 for D (5 bases). Germline CDR1 reads LGHNT; CDR2 reads FRNRAP. This CDR3 has 12 residues. The ends were cut back, 8 bases at V and 8 bases at J, with 15 bases in the middle. This chain's CDR3 is CASSTRAYGYTF. DNA of the CDR3: TGTGCTAGTTCGACCAGGGCGTACGGCTACACCTTC.